A selection of T cell receptor beta chains follows, all from one sample in a study of T cell repertoires and Cas9 in healthy adults. Method: immunoSEQ multiplex PCR; TCRdb's copy keeps in-frame clones and lacks some. The sample lists more than 20,000 clones; under 95% were seen once. The sample was CD4+ effector T cells (CD127+, CD25-, CD137-, CD154-) from PBMCs; culture status not recorded. The receptors were sampled from a human donor in good health. Each CDR3 is given with its conserved first and last residue. The order of the fields is V gene, CDR3 length, clone size, J gene, D gene, CDR3 DNA, CDR3 protein. A D gene is named only where the DNA matches it firmly. The size of a clone is reported for some rows only, either as once, few or many, or as a class for expanded clones.

TRBV6-4	16	.	TRBJ1-2	TRBD1	TGTGCCAGCAGTGACAGGCGAGACAGGGAAGTGCGGGGCTACACCTTC	CASSDRRDREVRGYTF
TRBV19	11	.	TRBJ1-1	.	TGTGCCAGTAGGCACCGCGTTCAAGCTTTCTTT	CASRHRVQAFF
TRBV5-6	15	.	TRBJ2-7	.	TGTGCCAGCAGCTTGTATGTGGGGGGAAACTACGAGCAGTACTTC	CASSLYVGGNYEQYF
TRBV2	13	once	TRBJ1-2	.	TGTGCCATCCCGGGGATGGGGCCGGATGGCTACACCTTC	CAIPGMGPDGYTF
TRBV6-1	13	.	TRBJ1-2	.	TGTGCCAGCAGATCGACAGGAAACTATGGCTACACCTTC	CASRSTGNYGYTF
TRBV2	15	.	TRBJ1-5	.	TGTGCCAGCAGTCAGGAGGGGGGGGATAATCAGCCCCAGCATTTT	CASSQEGGDNQPQHF
TRBV7-2	14	.	TRBJ2-7	TRBD2	TGTGCCAGCAGCAGTCTAGCGGGGGGGCTTGGACCCTCCTTC	CASSSLAGGLGPSF
TRBV30	13	.	TRBJ1-1	.	TGTGCCTGGAGGGCGGGGGGTGTGGGGAGAGCTTTCTTT	CAWRAGGVGRAFF
TRBV7-7	16	.	TRBJ2-3	TRBD2	TGTGCTAGCAGCCCCGGGACTAGCGGGCGCACAGATACGCAGTATTTT	CASSPGTSGRTDTQYF
TRBV5-6	16	.	TRBJ1-3	.	TGTGCCAGCAGCTTAGCCATGGGGGTCTCTGGAAACACCATATATTTT	CASSLAMGVSGNTIYF
TRBV6-5	14	.	TRBJ2-5	.	TGTGCCAGCAGTAAAGGGCAGGCTCAAGAGACCCAGTACTTC	CASSKGQAQETQYF
TRBV9	18	few	TRBJ1-2	.	TGTGCCAGCAGCCCGAACCCAGGTCGGCACCTATGGGGAAATGGCTACACCTTC	CASSPNPGRHLWGNGYTF
TRBV19	15	.	TRBJ1-1	.	TGTGCCAGTAGCGCCCTGGGCCGCATGAACACTGAAGCTTTCTTT	CASSALGRMNTEAFF
TRBV4-1	17	.	TRBJ1-3	.	TGCGCCAGCAGCCAAGGTAGAATGCGCAGCTCTGGAAACACCATATATTTT	CASSQGRMRSSGNTIYF
TRBV19	16	.	TRBJ1-4	.	TGTGCCAGTAGTCACCTTGGGAGGGTCAGGGGCGAAAAACTGTTTTTT	CASSHLGRVRGEKLFF
TRBV6-5	13	.	TRBJ1-1	.	TGTGCCAGCAGTTCCTACACGAACACTGAAGCTTTCTTT	CASSSYTNTEAFF
TRBV19	13	.	TRBJ1-5	.	TGTGCCAGTAGTGTCCAGCACCTGCAGCCCCAGCATTTT	CASSVQHLQPQHF
TRBV6-5	14	.	TRBJ2-5	.	TGTGCCAGTGGTTCTCCTCGGGCGTTGGAGACCCAGTACTTC	CASGSPRALETQYF
TRBV6-4	16	once	TRBJ2-1	TRBD2	TGTGCCAGCAGTGACTCGGGGCTAGCGGGGTACAATGAGCAGTTCTTC	CASSDSGLAGYNEQFF
TRBV7-6	16	.	TRBJ2-3	TRBD1	TGTGCCAGCAGCCCCTGGCCGGACAGGGTTGGCGATACGCAGTATTTT	CASSPWPDRVGDTQYF
TRBV5-1	15	few	TRBJ2-5	TRBD2	TGCGCCAGCAGTTACCTAGCGGGGGTGGGAGAGACCCAGTACTTC	CASSYLAGVGETQYF
TRBV6-6	15	.	TRBJ2-7	.	TGTGCCAGCAGTTACAGGCAGGGAGTGACCTACGAGCAGTACTTC	CASSYRQGVTYEQYF
TRBV7-3	16	.	TRBJ2-4	.	TGCGATTGGACGTTGGTAAGGTTGTCGGCCAAAAACATTCAGTACTTC	CDWTLVRLSAKNIQYF
TRBV7-2	14	.	TRBJ1-1	TRBD1	TGTGCCAGCAGCTTAGGAACAGGGGACACTGAAGCTTTCTTT	CASSLGTGDTEAFF
TRBV27	16	.	TRBJ2-3	TRBD1	TGTGCCAGCAGTTATTACGGGACAGCGAGCACAGATACGCAGTATTTT	CASSYYGTASTDTQYF
TRBV6-6	16	.	TRBJ2-5	TRBD2	TGTGCCAGCAGTTACATTAGCGGGGGGGCCGATGAGACCCAGTACTTC	CASSYISGGADETQYF
TRBV6-4	16	.	TRBJ2-1	.	TGTGCCAGCAGTGACTCTGCCAGGGACGTTTACAATGAGCAGTTCTTC	CASSDSARDVYNEQFF